Listed below are T cell receptor beta chains from one sample, sequenced in a study of cytomegalovirus exposure and HLA in healthy donors. TCRdb keeps only in-frame clones here, not all; method: immunoSEQ multiplex PCR. The profile shows about 110,000 clones, 60% to 80% of them singletons. Sequenced material: PBMCs. Source of these receptors: a boy under 18 in good health and CMV-seronegative. Each CDR3 is given with its conserved first and last residue. Fields, in order: V gene, D gene, clone size, J gene, CDR3 protein, CDR3 DNA. D genes are given only for firm matches. Clone size is shown for a subset of rows, as once, few, many or a class of expanded clone.

TRBV9	NA	once	TRBJ2-2	CASSVDPNTGELFF	TGTGCCAGCAGCGTAGATCCAAACACCGGGGAGCTGTTTTTT
TRBV12-5	NA	NA	TRBJ2-7	CASGFELSYEQYF	TGTGCTAGTGGTTTCGAGCTTTCCTACGAGCAGTACTTC
TRBV6-1	NA	once	TRBJ1-1	CASSAWRGGDTEAFF	TGTGCCAGCAGTGCATGGCGGGGGGGTGACACTGAAGCTTTCTTT
TRBV5-1	NA	NA	TRBJ2-1	CASSLGSGDGNEQFF	TGCGCCAGCAGCTTGGGTAGCGGCGATGGGAATGAGCAGTTCTTC
TRBV4-1	NA	few	TRBJ2-7	CASSQMKGTFYEQYF	TGCGCCAGCAGCCAGATGAAAGGGACATTCTACGAGCAGTACTTC
TRBV30	TRBD1	NA	TRBJ2-1	CAWRAKTGVGGYNEQFF	TGTGCCTGGAGGGCAAAGACAGGGGTAGGGGGATACAATGAGCAGTTCTTC
TRBV7-2	NA	few	TRBJ1-2	CASSLGTVGYTF	TGTGCCAGCAGCTTAGGGACAGTTGGCTACACCTTC
TRBV4-1	TRBD1	few	TRBJ1-5	CASSLYRGDQPQHF	TGCGCCAGCAGCCTTTACAGGGGGGATCAGCCCCAGCATTTT
TRBV20-1	NA	NA	TRBJ2-1	CSASTTSEQFF	TGCAGTGCTAGCACTACGAGTGAGCAGTTCTTC
TRBV7-9	TRBD2	NA	TRBJ2-1	CASSSPTSGMLSSYNEQFF	TGTGCCAGCAGCTCTCCGACTAGCGGGATGCTAAGCTCCTACAATGAGCAGTTCTTC
TRBV28	TRBD1	few	TRBJ1-1	CASSLETGPTNTEAFF	TGTGCCAGCAGTTTAGAGACAGGGCCAACGAACACTGAAGCTTTCTTT
TRBV4-1	TRBD1	NA	TRBJ1-2	CASSQGFTGVYGYTF	TGCGCCAGCAGCCAAGGGTTCACAGGGGTCTATGGCTACACCTTC
TRBV4-3	TRBD1	few	TRBJ1-1	CASSRTGGTEAFF	TGCGCCAGCAGCCGAACAGGGGGCACTGAAGCTTTCTTT
TRBV15	NA	NA	TRBJ2-3	CATSGNRDTLSDTQYF	TGTGCCACCAGCGGCAACCGGGACACCCTTTCGGATACGCAGTATTTT
TRBV9	NA	NA	TRBJ2-5	CASSVVGEETQYF	TGTGCCAGCAGCGTAGTAGGGGAAGAGACCCAGTACTTC
TRBV28	TRBD1	NA	TRBJ1-1	CASSSWTGGHTEAFF	TGTGCCAGCAGTTCCTGGACAGGGGGCCACACTGAAGCTTTCTTT
TRBV7-2	TRBD1	NA	TRBJ2-7	CASSFGTGLPYEQYF	TGTGCCAGCAGCTTCGGGACAGGGCTTCCCTACGAGCAGTACTTC
TRBV11-2	NA	few	TRBJ1-2	CASSQGFNYGYTF	TGTGCCAGCAGCCAGGGGTTTAACTATGGCTACACCTTC
TRBV6-4	NA	NA	TRBJ2-3	CASSELAGDTQYF	TGTGCCAGCAGTGAACTCGCGGGGGATACGCAGTATTTT
TRBV6-5	NA	NA	TRBJ2-1	CASSLQGKNEQFF	TGTGCCAGCAGTTTGCAGGGTAAGAATGAGCAGTTCTTC
TRBV5-4	TRBD2	NA	TRBJ2-1	CASSWAGTSGNNEQFF	TGTGCCAGCAGCTGGGCCGGGACTAGCGGCAACAATGAGCAGTTCTTC
TRBV28	TRBD1	few	TRBJ2-1	CASMDRGALNEQFF	TGTGCCAGCATGGACAGGGGGGCTCTCAATGAGCAGTTCTTC
TRBV11-2	NA	NA	TRBJ2-5	CASTPGTFRQETQYF	TGTGCCAGCACCCCGGGGACTTTCCGACAAGAGACCCAGTACTTC
TRBV4-3	NA	few	TRBJ2-7	CASSQDTFDEQYF	TGCGCCAGCAGCCAAGATACTTTCGACGAGCAGTACTTC
TRBV7-9	TRBD2	NA	TRBJ2-7	CASSPRTSGGPYEQYF	TGTGCCAGCAGCCCTAGGACTAGCGGGGGTCCCTACGAGCAGTACTTC
TRBV29-1	NA	NA	TRBJ2-5	CSVAASLRETQYF	TGCAGCGTTGCGGCTAGCTTACGAGAGACCCAGTACTTC
TRBV9	TRBD1	NA	TRBJ1-2	CASTEGVQGGGYTF	TGTGCCAGCACCGAAGGGGTGCAGGGGGGTGGCTACACCTTC
TRBV28	TRBD2	NA	TRBJ2-1	CASSLTLAGAYNEQFF	TGTGCCAGCAGCCTAACCTTAGCGGGAGCATACAATGAGCAGTTCTTC
TRBV9	TRBD1	NA	TRBJ1-1	CASRGDRGMNTEAFF	TGTGCCAGCCGTGGGGACAGGGGGATGAACACTGAAGCTTTCTTT
TRBV2	NA	few	TRBJ2-3	CASSNAGASTDTQYF	TGTGCCAGCAGCAATGCAGGGGCTAGCACAGATACGCAGTATTTT
TRBV19	NA	NA	TRBJ2-3	CASSPLSLATGTDTQYF	TGTGCCAGTAGTCCACTTTCCCTAGCGACGGGCACAGATACGCAGTATTTT
TRBV2	TRBD1	NA	TRBJ2-5	CASSGQGKETQYF	TGTGCCAGCAGTGGACAGGGTAAAGAGACCCAGTACTTC
TRBV5-1	NA	NA	TRBJ1-5	CASSADPGGNQPQHF	TGCGCCAGCAGCGCTGACCCGGGCGGGAATCAGCCCCAGCATTTT
TRBV5-1	NA	NA	TRBJ2-2	CASSLAGSVTGELFF	TGCGCCAGCAGCTTGGCCGGTTCCGTAACCGGGGAGCTGTTTTTT
TRBV11-2	NA	NA	TRBJ2-7	CASSPGTQQYF	TGTGCCAGCAGCCCCGGGACACAGCAGTACTTC
TRBV5-4	TRBD1	few	TRBJ2-7	CASSSGTGYHEQYF	TGTGCCAGCAGCTCCGGGACAGGATATCACGAGCAGTACTTC
TRBV7-3	TRBD2	few	TRBJ2-3	CASSPLGGSTDTQYF	TGTGCCAGCAGCCCCCTGGGGGGGAGCACAGATACGCAGTATTTT
TRBV9	TRBD1	NA	TRBJ2-3	CASSEPGGLGDTQYF	TGTGCCAGCAGCGAACCAGGGGGTTTAGGAGATACGCAGTATTTT
TRBV5-1	NA	NA	TRBJ2-7	CASSLGTVSYEQYF	TGCGCCAGCAGCTTGGGTACAGTTTCCTACGAGCAGTACTTC
TRBV29-1	TRBD1	NA	TRBJ2-1	CSVHLRDRGNEQFF	TGCAGCGTTCACCTCCGGGACAGGGGTAATGAGCAGTTCTTC
TRBV2	TRBD2	NA	TRBJ2-2	CASRPGLAADTGELFF	TGTGCCAGCAGACCCGGACTAGCGGCTGACACCGGGGAGCTGTTTTTT
TRBV7-2	NA	NA	TRBJ1-6	CASSLMGAGNSPLHF	TGTGCCAGCAGCTTAATGGGGGCAGGGAATTCACCCCTCCACTTT
TRBV2	NA	NA	TRBJ1-5	CASSDSYSNQPQHF	TGTGCCAGCAGTGACAGTTATAGCAATCAGCCCCAGCATTTT
TRBV18	TRBD1	NA	TRBJ1-5	CASTKTGGEGQPQHF	TGTGCCAGCACAAAAACAGGGGGCGAAGGTCAGCCCCAGCATTTT
TRBV28	TRBD2	NA	TRBJ2-5	CASTKSGVQETQYF	TGTGCCAGCACCAAAAGCGGGGTCCAAGAGACCCAGTACTTC
TRBV30	NA	few	TRBJ1-4	CAWKRGGSTNEKLFF	TGTGCCTGGAAAAGGGGGGGTTCAACTAATGAAAAACTGTTTTTT
TRBV7-8	NA	NA	TRBJ1-1	CASTPRGDAEAFF	TGTGCCAGCACCCCACGGGGTGACGCTGAAGCTTTCTTT
TRBV7-9	NA	NA	TRBJ1-2	CASSSTGDYGYTF	TGTGCCAGCAGCTCGACAGGAGACTATGGCTACACCTTC
TRBV19	TRBD1	NA	TRBJ1-1	CASSMTGTVNTEAFF	TGTGCCAGTAGTATGACCGGGACAGTGAACACTGAAGCTTTCTTT
TRBV9	NA	few	TRBJ2-1	CASSVGGGEQFF	TGTGCCAGCAGCGTAGGAGGCGGTGAGCAGTTCTTC
TRBV6-5	NA	NA	TRBJ1-4	CASSYSPAGEKLFF	TGTGCCAGCAGTTACTCACCGGCGGGGGAAAAACTGTTTTTT
TRBV6-5	NA	once	TRBJ1-1	CASSYDRPARAFF	TGTGCCAGCAGCTATGACAGGCCCGCTAGGGCTTTCTTT
TRBV30	TRBD1	NA	TRBJ2-7	CAWRGGTGGTYEQYF	TGTGCCTGGAGAGGGGGGACAGGGGGCACCTACGAGCAGTACTTC